Given below is one TCR beta chain in context. This entry belongs to a study of blood T cell repertoires in COVID-19. In the study overall: Samples taken during acute and convalescent COVID-19 were collected in the United States, Italy and Spain.

Libraries were prepared by immunoSEQ multiplex PCR; TCRdb keeps only in-frame clonotypes and omits some of them. The profile shows about 370,000 clones, around 89% of them singletons. Between the trimmed V and J ends, which lost 0 bases and 4 bases, there was a span of 10 bases. The CDR3 is 16 amino acids. The germline V gene encodes CDR1 LGHNA and CDR2 YSLEER. The V and J genes are TRBV4-3 and TRBJ2-6; a weak D match, TRBD1 (6 bases). This clonotype was sampled from a woman aged 25-40 years with COVID-19, enrolled during active disease. Sequences were obtained from peripheral blood. The CDR3 DNA reads TGCGCCAGCAGCCAAGATGGGACACTCGGGGCCAACGTCCTGACTTTC. Translated, it gives CASSQDGTLGANVLTF.